The present T cell receptor (beta chain) was sequenced within a study of blood T cell repertoires in COVID-19. For the study at large: The United States, Italy and Spain supplied acute and convalescent COVID-19 samples.

V lost 3 bases and J 0 bases, leaving 3 bases between the germline ends. Germline assignment: CDR1 MNHEY and CDR2 SMNVEV (reference sequence). The CDR3 has 14 amino acids. Authors' analysis steps: Amplified reference gene primers provided the basis for estimating nucleated cell counts. The data were produced by immunoSEQ multiplex PCR, yet TCRdb's version contains in-frame clones alone and is incomplete. For V, J and clone size, that table is used; D and trimming come from the DNA. In the table there are approximately 270,000 clones, around 86% of which are singletons. This TCR derives from a man in his forties with active or convalescent COVID-19. The chain is built from TRBV27 and TRBJ1-6, with D uncertain. The sample consisted of peripheral blood. This chain's CDR3 is CASSFSSYNSPLHF. The CDR3 nucleotides read TGTGCCAGCAGTTTCAGCTCCTATAATTCACCCCTCCACTTT.